Below, 2 T cell receptor beta chains from the same sample are listed, as sequenced in a study of T-cell reconstitution after alpha-beta-depleted transplantation in children. Construction of the TCRbeta library involved unique molecular identifiers. TCRdb re-called the PCR reads with MiXCR, one entry per CDR3 protein. The table records 110,000 or so distinct CDR3 sequences, 5.5% to 6.5% of them present only once. Specimen: PBMCs, mostly from graft donor cells, collected 360 days after TCRalphabeta/CD19-depleted stem cell transplant. Receptors were obtained from a male patient aged 2 to 10 who had a stem cell transplant for acute lymphoblastic leukemia, so the T cells may come from the graft donor.

This clonotype has a count of ten or more. The chain couples TRBV4-2 to TRBJ1-6, with a weak D call TRBD1 (6 bases). V shed 7 bases and J shed 5 bases, with 12 bases lying between them. There are 14 residues in the CDR3. Germline V gene sequence: CDR1 LGHNA, CDR2 YNFKEQ. This CDR3 is CASTKDRNNSPLHF. Here the CDR3 DNA reads TGTGCCAGCACGAAGGACAGAAATAATTCACCCCTCCACTTT.

This clonotype was detected ten times or more. The genes are TRBV7-9 and TRBJ2-3, with D tentatively TRBD2 (5 bases). Germline V gene data show CDR1 as SEHNR and CDR2 as FQNEAQ (reference sequence). The CDR3 sequence is 18 residues long. V was shortened by 4 bases and J by 2 bases, with 22 bases between the two germline ends. The CDR3 bases are TGTGCCAGCAGCTACCTTCCGGCTAGTGAGGGAGACACAGATACGCAGTATTTT. Translated, it gives CASSYLPASEGDTDTQYF.